Listed below are T cell receptor beta chains from one sample, sequenced in a study of blood T cells in healthy people across ages. MiXCR, applied by TCRdb to the 5' RACE reads, yields one record per CDR3 protein. The repertoire consists of about 800,000 distinct CDR3 sequences, with over 45% occurring once and the leading ten covering roughly 22%. The sample taken for sequencing was blood. These TCRs come from a man younger than 45 in good health. Each CDR3 is given with its conserved first and last residue. Fields, in order: D gene, J gene, clone size, V gene, CDR3 protein, CDR3 DNA. D genes are given only for firm matches. Size is omitted from some rows. Given values are once, few, many or a class for expanded clones.

>NA|TRBJ2-7|NA|TRBV27
CASSLEGHASYEQYF
TGTGCCAGCAGTTTAGAGGGGCACGCCTCCTACGAGCAGTACTTC
>NA|TRBJ2-7|NA|TRBV2
CASSGGGQRYEQYF
TGTGCCAGCAGTGGCGGAGGTCAACGGTACGAGCAGTACTTC
>TRBD1|TRBJ2-4|NA|TRBV18
CASSSDRGSKNIQYF
TGTGCCAGCTCATCGGACAGGGGTAGCAAAAACATTCAGTACTTC
>TRBD1|TRBJ2-6|NA|TRBV5-6
CASSSGTGGTGANVLTF
TGTGCCAGCAGCTCGGGGACAGGGGGTACTGGGGCCAACGTCCTGACTTTC
>TRBD1|TRBJ1-5|few|TRBV12-3/TRBV12-4
CASSSPGTGNQPQHF
TGTGCCAGCAGTTCCCCCGGGACAGGCAATCAGCCCCAGCATTTT
>NA|TRBJ1-4|NA|TRBV12-3/TRBV12-4
CASASLTELRFF
TGTGCCAGCGCCTCCCTCACCGAGCTACGGTTTTTT
>NA|TRBJ2-5|NA|TRBV4-2
CASSQERRDIPTKETQYF
TGTGCCAGCAGCCAAGAAAGGAGGGACATCCCGACTAAAGAGACCCAGTACTTC
>NA|TRBJ2-7|few|TRBV6-2/TRBV6-3
CASSLAAPNDEQYF
TGTGCCAGCAGTTTGGCAGCCCCCAACGACGAGCAGTACTTC
>NA|TRBJ1-2|NA|TRBV12-3/TRBV12-4
CASSRENRVYGYTF
TGTGCCAGCAGCCGAGAGAACAGGGTTTATGGCTACACCTTC
>NA|TRBJ2-6|NA|TRBV4-2
CASSQEFWTVVANVLTF
TGTGCCAGCAGCCAAGAGTTTTGGACCGTTGTTGCCAACGTCCTGACTTTC
>NA|TRBJ1-2|NA|TRBV10-3
CAISGDNGYTF
TGTGCCATCAGCGGGGACAATGGCTACACCTTC
>TRBD2|TRBJ2-1|NA|TRBV5-1
CASGRAIPYNEQFF
TGCGCCTCGGGGAGGGCAATCCCCTACAATGAGCAGTTCTTC
>TRBD1|TRBJ2-3|few|TRBV12-3/TRBV12-4
CASTPMGQGGDTQYF
TGTGCCAGCACCCCAATGGGACAGGGCGGAGATACGCAGTATTTT
>NA|TRBJ2-7|few|TRBV20-1
CSASPSSPYEQYF
TGCAGTGCTAGTCCGAGTTCGCCCTACGAGCAGTACTTC
>NA|TRBJ1-1|once|TRBV10-3
CAIWGHGEAFF
TGTGCCATCTGGGGGCACGGAGAAGCTTTCTTT
>NA|TRBJ1-1|NA|TRBV7-2
CASSTQGKGTEAFF
TGTGCCAGCAGCACACAGGGTAAAGGGACTGAAGCTTTCTTT
>NA|TRBJ1-5|NA|TRBV28
CASSPPDHQPQHF
TGTGCCAGCAGTCCGCCAGATCATCAGCCCCAGCATTTT
>NA|TRBJ2-5|NA|TRBV6-5
CASSSPTTAETQYF
TGTGCCAGCAGTTCTCCGACTACAGCAGAGACCCAGTACTTC
>NA|TRBJ1-1|NA|TRBV10-3
CAISRSTSEAFF
TGTGCCATCAGCCGTTCTACATCTGAAGCTTTCTTT
>NA|TRBJ1-5|NA|TRBV15
CATSRDPGQPQHF
TGTGCCACCAGCAGAGATCCCGGCCAGCCCCAGCATTTT
>NA|TRBJ1-1|many|TRBV6-5
CASSYISAVNTEAFF
TGTGCCAGCAGTTACATCTCCGCGGTGAACACTGAAGCTTTCTTT
>TRBD1|TRBJ1-2|NA|TRBV20-1
CSAALPTGVNGYTF
TGCAGTGCCGCCCTGCCGACAGGGGTGAATGGCTACACCTTC
>TRBD2|TRBJ2-4|NA|TRBV12-3/TRBV12-4
CASRFSGGDTQYF
TGTGCCAGCAGATTTAGCGGGGGGGACACCCAGTACTTC
>NA|TRBJ2-7|NA|TRBV7-9
CVSSLVEGLGYEQYF
TGTGTCAGCAGCTTAGTGGAGGGTTTAGGATACGAGCAGTACTTC
>NA|TRBJ1-2|NA|TRBV7-2
CASSFVPYYGYTF
TGTGCCAGCAGCTTCGTCCCATACTATGGCTACACCTTC
>TRBD2|TRBJ2-7|many|TRBV6-5
CASSTSGMFYEQYF
TGTGCCAGCAGTACTAGCGGGATGTTCTACGAGCAGTACTTC
>NA|TRBJ2-5|many|TRBV20-1
CSARSHLATETQYF
TGCAGTGCTAGATCCCACTTGGCCACGGAGACCCAGTACTTC
>NA|TRBJ2-7|many|TRBV4-3
CASSLQGTAGYEQYF
TGCGCCAGCAGCCTCCAGGGGACCGCGGGCTACGAGCAGTACTTC
>TRBD1|TRBJ1-1|few|TRBV6-5
CASSENRDRGTGAFF
TGTGCCAGCAGTGAAAACCGGGACAGGGGGACGGGGGCTTTCTTT
>TRBD2|TRBJ2-1|few|TRBV7-2
CASKSSGIGIEQFF
TGTGCCAGCAAAAGTAGCGGGATCGGCATAGAGCAGTTCTTC
>TRBD2|TRBJ2-1|once|TRBV7-2
CASSSGGSAYNEQFF
TGTGCCAGCTCCTCCGGCGGGAGTGCTTACAATGAGCAGTTCTTC
>TRBD2|TRBJ2-2|NA|TRBV27
CASSRLAGLAGELFF
TGTGCCAGCAGCCGACTAGCGGGATTGGCCGGGGAGCTGTTTTTT
>TRBD2|TRBJ2-4|NA|TRBV6-6
CASSPGLAEVAKNIQYF
TGTGCCAGCAGTCCGGGACTAGCGGAGGTAGCCAAAAACATTCAGTACTTC
>TRBD2|TRBJ2-1|NA|TRBV4-2
CASSQDWGRAFDEQFF
TGTGCCAGCAGCCAAGATTGGGGGAGGGCCTTTGATGAGCAGTTCTTC
>NA|TRBJ1-6|NA|TRBV12-3/TRBV12-4
CASSDRKKSPLHF
TGTGCCAGCAGCGACAGAAAAAAATCACCCCTCCACTTT
>TRBD2|TRBJ2-7|few|TRBV3-1
CASSREGPYEQYF
TGTGCCAGCAGCCGGGAGGGCCCCTACGAGCAGTACTTC
>TRBD1|TRBJ2-1|NA|TRBV15
CATGGTGYNEQFF
TGTGCCACCGGGGGGACAGGGTACAATGAGCAGTTCTTC
>TRBD1|TRBJ2-7|NA|TRBV20-1
CSASQRTGGGYEQYF
TGCAGTGCTAGCCAGCGGACAGGGGGCGGCTACGAGCAGTACTTC
>TRBD2|TRBJ2-1|NA|TRBV27
CASRETAPGLAGVDNEQFF
TGTGCCAGCAGGGAGACCGCGCCGGGACTAGCGGGAGTCGACAATGAGCAGTTCTTC
>TRBD1|TRBJ1-2|NA|TRBV3-1
CASSRGGTGVEGYTF
TGTGCCAGCAGCCGTGGGGGCACAGGGGTCGAGGGCTACACCTTC
>TRBD2|TRBJ2-5|few|TRBV5-1
CASSQLSGTSGRTGQETQYF
TGCGCCAGCAGCCAACTCTCCGGGACTAGCGGGAGAACTGGGCAAGAGACCCAGTACTTC
>NA|TRBJ1-6|NA|TRBV20-1
CSAPGEGNSPLHF
TGCAGTGCCCCAGGGGAGGGAAATTCACCCCTCCACTTT
>NA|TRBJ2-5|NA|TRBV4-2
CASSQSNRNLQGTQYF
TGTGCCAGCAGCCAGAGTAATCGGAACCTACAAGGGACCCAGTACTTC
>TRBD2|TRBJ2-7|few|TRBV4-2
CASSQEGTSGYYEQYF
TGTGCCAGCAGCCAAGAAGGGACTAGCGGGTACTACGAGCAGTACTTC
>TRBD2|TRBJ2-1|NA|TRBV6-2/TRBV6-3
CAPTSMDEQFF
TGTGCCCCGACTAGCATGGATGAGCAGTTCTTC
>NA|TRBJ2-1|many|TRBV20-1
CSARTWGAGYNEQFF
TGCAGTGCTCGGACCTGGGGGGCCGGTTACAATGAGCAGTTCTTC
>TRBD1|TRBJ1-3|few|TRBV4-3
CASSQEGLGQGIGNTIYF
TGCGCCAGCAGCCAAGAGGGGCTGGGACAGGGGATTGGAAACACCATATATTTT
>TRBD2|TRBJ2-1|NA|TRBV6-6
CASSYSTTSGPYNEQFF
TGTGCCAGCAGTTACTCGACCACTAGCGGGCCCTACAATGAGCAGTTCTTC
>NA|TRBJ2-3|NA|TRBV4-1
CASSHRVPDTQYF
TGCGCCAGCAGCCACCGGGTACCAGATACGCAGTATTTT
>NA|TRBJ2-5|few|TRBV20-1
CSAIPYWTLKQETQYF
TGCAGTGCTATCCCCTACTGGACTTTAAAACAAGAGACCCAGTACTTC
>TRBD2|TRBJ2-7|NA|TRBV4-1
CASSPLGTSGTYEQYF
TGCGCCAGCAGCCCATTAGGGACTAGCGGTACCTACGAGCAGTACTTC
>TRBD2|TRBJ2-5|NA|TRBV11-2
CASSPNYERGAHDISQETQYF
TGTGCCAGCAGCCCCAACTACGAGCGGGGAGCGCACGATATAAGCCAAGAGACCCAGTACTTC
>NA|TRBJ1-4|NA|TRBV20-1
CSARGYPTNEKLFF
TGCAGTGCTAGAGGGTACCCAACTAATGAAAAACTGTTTTTT